The 9 T cell receptor beta chains in this list originate from one sample, sequenced in a study of blood T cell repertoires in COVID-19. Assay: immunoSEQ multiplex PCR; the TCRdb copy retains only in-frame clones and omits some. The top ten clones hold 3% of a sample with approximately 80,000 clones, 70% to 90% of them seen once. Sequenced: peripheral blood. These receptor sequences come from an elderly woman with COVID-19, enrolled during active disease.

This clone was picked up one time. The chain is built from TRBV7-2 and TRBJ2-4, with 7 positions matching TRBD2. The CDR3 covers 19 residues. V lost 2 bases and J lost 0; bases outside the gene matches: 13. From germline, CDR1 is SGHTA and CDR2 FQGNSA. The CDR3 DNA is TGTGCCAGCAGCTTAACCTCTAGCGGTAAAACTGTAGCCAAAAACATTCAGTACTTC. Translated, it gives CASSLTSSGKTVAKNIQYF.

The J gene is TRBJ1-4, the V gene TRBV18, with TRBD1 as a possible D gene (5 bases). Germline V gene lookup returns CDR1 KGHSH and CDR2 LQKENI. This CDR3 spans 15 amino acids. The V end lost 3 bases, the J end lost 8 bases, and 16 bases lay between the germline ends. CDR3 sequence (DNA): TGTGCCAGCTCACCTCCAGAGCAGGGAGGAGAAAAACTGTTTTTT. Protein sequence: CASSPPEQGGEKLFF. The full variable domain, with the rest looked up from reference TRBV18 and TRBJ1-4, is NAGVMQNPRHLVRRRGQEARLRCSPMKGHSHVYWYRQLPEEGLKFMVYLQKENIIDESGMPKERFSAEFPKEGPSILRIQQVVRGDSAAYFCASSPPEQGGEKLFFGSGTQLSVL.

This chain links TRBV18 with TRBJ2-1, with 9 bases lining up with TRBD1. Germline-derived CDR1 and CDR2 are KGHSH and LQKENI. V trimming: 2 bases; J trimming: 7 bases; junction bases outside the gene matches: 3. The CDR3 spans 14 residues. CDR3 loop: CASSPGTGRNEQFF. The CDR3 nucleotides read TGTGCCAGCTCACCAGGGACAGGGAGGAATGAGCAGTTCTTC.

The chain uses TRBV19 and TRBJ2-5, with 10 bases identical to TRBD2. Germline loops: CDR1 LNHDA, CDR2 SQIVND (reference sequence). The ends lost 5 bases at V and 5 bases at J; junction bases unmatched: 11. The CDR3 loop spans 16 amino acids. The CDR3 nucleotides are TGTGCCAGTAGTTGGCTAGCGGGGGACCGGGGTGAGACCCAGTACTTC. Encoded protein: CASSWLAGDRGETQYF.

The chain has TRBV5-1 and TRBJ2-1, with D maybe TRBD1 (6 bases). Per germline, CDR1 SGHRS and CDR2 YFSETQ. Trimming cost V 3 bases and J 4 bases, with 17 bases left between them. The CDR3 contains 16 residues. The CDR3 coding sequence is TGCGCCAGCAGCTCCCAACCGACAGGAATATACAATGAGCAGTTCTTC. Encoded protein: CASSSQPTGIYNEQFF.

The chain couples TRBV21-1 to TRBJ2-7; no check of the table's D call, TRBD1, against the DNA was made. TRBV21-1 is listed as a pseudogene. CDR3 length: 15 residues. The CDR3 region is CASSKGQGMGYEQYF. The CDR3 DNA reads TGTGCCAGCAGCAAAGGGCAGGGGATGGGCTACGAGCAGTACTTC.

This chain joins TRBV3-1 (or the pseudogene TRBV3-2) and TRBJ1-4; 8 nucleotides match TRBD1. Germline V gene data show CDR1 as LGHDT and CDR2 as YNNKEL (reference sequence). This CDR3 contains 15 residues. Germline trimming cut 1 base from V and 6 bases from J; bases unmatched to any gene: 4. The CDR3 DNA reads as TGTGCCAGCAGCCAAGTTCAGGGGGCATATGAAAAACTGTTTTTT. Encoded protein: CASSQVQGAYEKLFF.

CDR3 sequence (DNA): TGTGCCAGCAGTGAAGCCAGGGCCCACGAGCAGTACTTC. It encodes CASSEARAHEQYF. J is TRBJ2-7 and V is TRBV6-1, with D perhaps matching TRBD1 (5 bases). V was cut by 0 bases and J by 5 bases, with 8 bases left in between. CDR1 and CDR2 (germline): MNHNS, SASEGT. The CDR3 sequence is 13 residues long.

The V and J genes are TRBV30 and TRBJ1-1; possibly TRBD1 for D (6 bases). The V gene lost 8 bases and the J gene lost 8 bases, with 21 bases spanning the gap. The germline V gene has CDR1 GTSNPN and CDR2 SVGIG (reference sequence). CDR3 length: 13 residues. The CDR3 loop reads CARNSGRGTEAFF. Here the CDR3 DNA reads TGTGCCCGGAACTCGGGGAGGGGGACCGAAGCTTTCTTT.